This is a list of T cell receptor beta chains from one sample in a study of T cells in localized non-small cell lung cancer. The protocol was immunoSEQ multiplex PCR, while the TCRdb copy is restricted to in-frame clones and leaves out a portion. The sample holds roughly 25,000 clones; about nine tenths are singletons and the top ten take around an eighth. The sample in question was peripheral blood, obtained before any cancer treatment. The origin of the receptors is a female donor of 60 years or more with stage II squamous cell lung carcinoma. The CDR3 runs from the conserved cysteine through the conserved F or W. D genes are given only for firm matches. The size of a clone is reported for some rows only, either as once, few or many, or as a class for expanded clones.

>TRBJ2-7|TRBV7-2|TRBD1|once|13
TGTGCCAGCAAGGGGACAGGCAACCACGAGCAGTACTTC
CASKGTGNHEQYF
>TRBJ2-2|TRBV7-5|-|-|16
TGTGTCAGAAGCTCCGGGACAGGGCCGAACACCGGGGAGCTGTTTTTT
CVRSSGTGPNTGELFF
>TRBJ2-7|TRBV9|TRBD1|-|14
TGTGCCAGCAGCCCGGGACAGCCCTCCTACGAGCAGTACTTC
CASSPGQPSYEQYF
>TRBJ2-1|TRBV5-1|TRBD2|-|15
TGCGCCAGCAGCCCAGGGACTAGCGGGGAGAATGAGCAGTTCTTC
CASSPGTSGENEQFF
>TRBJ1-5|TRBV28|-|-|16
TGTGCCAGCAGTTTTATCTCCGGGGATAGCAATCAGCCCCAGCATTTT
CASSFISGDSNQPQHF
>TRBJ2-7|TRBV27|-|-|15
TGTGCCAGCAGTTTAGGGATCACTACAATATACGAGCAGTACTTC
CASSLGITTIYEQYF
>TRBJ1-6|TRBV9|-|few|14
TGTGCCAGCAGCGTAGGGGGGCCCCAAAGCCCCCTCCACTTT
CASSVGGPQSPLHF
>TRBJ2-3|TRBV29-1|-|-|14
TGCAGCGTTGAGTCTGGGGATGGCACAGATACGCAGTATTTT
CSVESGDGTDTQYF
>TRBJ2-3|TRBV7-9|-|-|16
TGTGCCAGCAGCTTAGGACCCCGGGAGCCCACAGATACGCAGTATTTT
CASSLGPREPTDTQYF
>TRBJ1-1|TRBV5-8|-|-|15
TGTGCCAGCAGCTTAGTTAGGCGCGGGAACACTGAAGCTTTCTTT
CASSLVRRGNTEAFF
>TRBJ1-1|TRBV29-1|-|-|13
TGCAGCACCCCGGACAGCGGTGGACTGAATCCTTTCTTT
CSTPDSGGLNPFF
>TRBJ2-7|TRBV14|-|-|12
TGTGCCAGCAGCCACCGACCCGGGGAGCAGTACTTC
CASSHRPGEQYF
>TRBJ2-5|TRBV10-3|TRBD1|-|12
TGTGCCATTCAGGGGGCGGAAGAGACCCAGTACTTC
CAIQGAEETQYF
>TRBJ2-2|TRBV5-1|TRBD2|-|19
TGCGCCAGCAGCCTCCCGGGACTAGCGGGGTGGGCCGACACCGGGGAGCTGTTTTTT
CASSLPGLAGWADTGELFF
>TRBJ1-1|TRBV5-1|-|-|13
TGCGCCAGCAGCCTCCGGTCGAACACTGAAGCTTTCTTT
CASSLRSNTEAFF
>TRBJ1-1|TRBV7-8|-|-|15
TGTGCCAGCAGCTTAGACGGACAGTTGAACACTGAAGCTTTCTTT
CASSLDGQLNTEAFF
>TRBJ2-3|TRBV7-9|TRBD2|once|17
TGTGCCAGCAGCCAGGGACTAGCGGGAGAGGGGACAGATACGCAGTATTTT
CASSQGLAGEGTDTQYF
>TRBJ1-1|TRBV7-8|TRBD1|-|16
TGTGCCAGCAGCCCCTCCCGGACAGGGGGCGTAACTGAAGCTTTCTTT
CASSPSRTGGVTEAFF